The present TCR beta chain was sequenced within a study of blood T cells in healthy people across ages. Whole-study results and caveats: Roughly linear age-related decline in beta diversity appeared, significant by age roughly 40. Comparison with aged donors showed that long-lived donors had more naive CD4+ cells and higher diversity.

This CDR3 has 13 amino acids. Trimming stripped 3 bases from V and 6 bases from J, with 8 bases between. The V gene's germline CDR1 is LGHDT and CDR2 YNNKEL (reference sequence). This clonotype showed up just a few times. Its antigen is not identified. A sample-barcoded 5' primer and a J-beta primer mix were used in a second PCR of roughly 7 to 12 cycles. One entry per CDR3 protein, called by TCRdb with MiXCR from the 5' RACE reads. Of 700,000 or so distinct CDR3 sequences listed, less than 45% are singletons. The chain links TRBV3-1 to TRBJ2-2; no clear D. This receptor was obtained from a man aged 80 or over in good health. The sequenced sample consisted of blood. The CDR3 region is CASSQGFAGELFF. The CDR3 coding sequence is TGTGCCAGCAGCCAGGGCTTCGCCGGGGAGCTGTTTTTT.